The T cell receptor beta chain described here comes from a study of shared clonotypes between healthy human individuals. In the case of this clone: What it recognizes is unknown.

Several immunoSEQ 96-well plates shared each subset's DNA, each plate a replicate. Sequencing was performed with immunoSEQ multiplex PCR; in TCRdb, only in-frame clones are kept and a portion is missing. Altogether 1.5 million to 2.5 million clones are present, about 95% being singletons, with the ten largest covering under 1.5%. Broader study findings: Around 5% was the fraction of naive CD4 clonotypes found shared across a few donors. Clonotypes which were not shared had lower generation probabilities than clonotypes that all four donors shared. Sequencing of the sorted subsets was shown by rarefaction to be incomplete despite large depth.

Trimming shortened V by 2 bases and J by 9 bases, and 11 bases separated the two germline ends. Germline V gene data show CDR1 as GTSNPN and CDR2 as SVGIG (reference sequence). The CDR3 covers 12 residues. Only CD45RO-negative cells positively selected for CCR7 counted as naive CD8 cells, so terminally differentiated effector memory CD45RA+ cells were excluded. This TCR was sampled from a man in his late teens or twenties in good health. What was sequenced was naive CD8+ T cells sorted from blood. The chain has TRBV30 and TRBJ2-1, with D perhaps given as TRBD1 or TRBD2 (5 bases each). CDR3 amino acids: CAWSLGPAEQFF. The CDR3 DNA reads TGTGCCTGGAGTCTGGGACCAGCTGAGCAGTTCTTC. The whole variable domain, remainder taken from reference TRBV30 and TRBJ2-1, is SQTIHQWPATLVQPVGSPLSLECTVEGTSNPNLYWYRQAAGRGLQLLFYSVGIGQISSEVPQNLSASRPQDRQFILSSKKLLLSDSGFYLCAWSLGPAEQFFGPGTRLTVL.